Below, 22 T cell receptor beta chains from the same sample are listed, as sequenced in a study of T-cell memory formation after mild COVID-19. TCRdb independently ran MiXCR on the 5' RACE reads; one entry per CDR3 protein. The data hold approximately 430,000 distinct CDR3 sequences, with more than 20% observed a single time. The material sequenced was PBMCs or a T cell subset sorted from them (not recorded which). The receptors were sampled from an adult woman who had mild COVID-19 (a few samples of this study predate the infection). Cell type and time point are not known.

This clonotype was seen a handful of times. This chain uses TRBV5-6 with TRBJ2-7, with 8 bases matching TRBD1. Germline V gives CDR1 SGHDT, CDR2 YYEEEE. CDR3 length: 15 residues. The V gene end was trimmed by 5 bases and the J gene end by 4 bases; junction bases not matched to a gene: 11. In nucleotides, the CDR3 is TGTGCCAGCAGTTTAGGAACAGGGGGTTGGTACGAGCAGTACTTC. It specifies CASSLGTGGWYEQYF.

This clonotype has a handful of counts. V usage is TRBV12-3 or TRBV12-4 and J usage is TRBJ2-7; D remains unclear. This CDR3 has 14 residues. V was clipped by 4 bases and J by 2 bases, with 12 bases between them. This CDR3 is CASSSSSSPYEQYF. The CDR3 nucleotides read TGTGCCAGCAGTTCTTCCTCGTCCCCCTACGAGCAGTACTTC.

This chain uses TRBV5-1 with TRBJ2-7; weak D call: TRBD2 (5 bases). Germline lookup yields CDR1 SGHRS and CDR2 YFSETQ. The ends were cut back, 1 base at V and 6 bases at J, with 14 bases in the middle. The CDR3 has 14 amino acids. The CDR3: CASSLRQRVREQYF. CDR3 sequence (DNA): TGCGCCAGCAGCTTGAGGCAGAGGGTTCGCGAGCAGTACTTC.

This clonotype was counted only a few times. The chain uses TRBV24-1 and TRBJ2-3, with 9 bases fitting TRBD2. J lost 6 bases, V lost 2 bases, and 8 bases had no gene match. Germline V lookup: CDR1 KGHDR, CDR2 SFDVKD. The CDR3 sequence is 16 residues long. The DNA of the CDR3 is TGTGCCACCAGTGATTACGGGACTAGCCCTTGGGATACGCAGTATTTT. Translating it yields CATSDYGTSPWDTQYF.

This clonotype was counted between two and nine times. This chain joins TRBV6-1 and TRBJ2-3; D is possibly TRBD1 (5 bases). Trimming pared 6 bases from V and 4 bases from J, leaving 14 bases between. Germline assignment: CDR1 MNHNS and CDR2 SASEGT. The CDR3 contains 14 residues. This CDR3 is CASSLGRVPDTQYF. The CDR3 nucleotides read TGTGCCAGCAGCCTCGGCAGGGTACCAGATACGCAGTATTTT.

CDR3 DNA: TGTGCCACCAAGACAGATAATTCACCCCTCCACTTT. This encodes CATKTDNSPLHF. This rearrangement joins TRBV15 to TRBJ1-6, with D perhaps TRBD1 (5 bases). CDR1 and CDR2 (germline): LNHNV, YYDKDF (reference sequence). Trimming took 7 bases from V and 5 from J, leaving 6 bases between them. CDR3 size: 12 residues.

The chain uses TRBV12-3 or TRBV12-4 and TRBJ1-1, with 9 bases aligning to TRBD1. With 6 bases clipped from V and 4 bases from J, the junction kept 6 bases outside the gene matches. The CDR3 runs 14 residues. Here the CDR3 reads CASRMDRGSTEAFF. CDR3 in DNA: TGTGCCAGCAGGATGGACAGGGGTAGCACTGAAGCTTTCTTT.

The V and J genes are TRBV4-1 and TRBJ2-5, with a possible D match to TRBD2 (5 bases). CDR1 is MGHRA and CDR2 is YSYEKL in the germline V gene. CDR3 length equals 14 residues. V shed 3 bases and J shed 2 bases, with 10 bases lying between them. CDR3 nucleotides: TGCGCCAGCAGCCAGGCGGGTCGACAAGAGACCCAGTACTTC. Its protein product is CASSQAGRQETQYF.

The rearrangement uses TRBV14 and TRBJ2-5; D perhaps matches TRBD2 (5 bases). Germline V gives CDR1 SGHDN, CDR2 FVKESK. This CDR3 spans 17 amino acids. Deletions cut 3 bases from V and 5 bases from J, with 22 bases between. This CDR3 is CASSQGYSTRGVETQYF. CDR3 nucleotide sequence: TGTGCCAGCAGCCAGGGATATTCGACCCGGGGAGTGGAGACCCAGTACTTC.

This clonotype was counted a few times. This rearrangement joins TRBV4-2 to TRBJ2-7; 8 positions agree with TRBD2. After removal of 1 base from V and 3 bases from J, the junction contained 8 bases not matched to a gene. CDR3 length: 16 residues. Germline assignment: CDR1 LGHNA and CDR2 YNFKEQ. CDR3 amino acids: CASSQGSASGHYEQYF. Written as DNA, the CDR3 is TGTGCCAGCAGCCAAGGTTCTGCTAGCGGGCACTACGAGCAGTACTTC.

This clonotype came up once. V is TRBV27 and J is TRBJ1-2; no reliable D call. Germline assignment: CDR1 MNHEY and CDR2 SMNVEV (reference sequence). Trimming took off 5 bases at V and 3 bases at J, with 13 bases between the two ends. This CDR3 region has 14 residues. This CDR3 reads CASSQTRAYYGYTF. CDR3 DNA: TGTGCCAGCAGTCAAACCCGGGCCTACTATGGCTACACCTTC.

This clonotype has only a few counts. The V gene is TRBV4-3, the J gene TRBJ2-1; TRBD2 matches 10 bases. The CDR3 runs to 18 residues. V shed 3 bases, J shed 8 bases, and the junction held 16 bases outside the gene matches. From germline, CDR1 is LGHNA and CDR2 YSLEER. This chain's CDR3 is CASSHQLAGLASLHEQFF. CDR3 DNA sequence: TGCGCCAGCAGCCATCAACTAGCGGGACTAGCGAGCCTCCATGAGCAGTTCTTC.

This clonotype has more than one count but fewer than ten. V usage is TRBV5-1 and J usage is TRBJ2-1; TRBD2 matches 9 bases. Unmatched junction bases numbered 6, after V lost 4 bases and J lost 4 bases. The CDR3 totals 15 residues. Germline CDR1 is SGHRS and CDR2 is YFSETQ. The CDR3 loop is CASSLLAGDYNEQFF. In nucleotides, the CDR3 is TGCGCCAGCAGCCTATTAGCGGGGGATTACAATGAGCAGTTCTTC.

The chain recombines TRBV27 with TRBJ2-2; D perhaps matches TRBD2 (7 bases). The CDR3 has 17 amino acids. Germline V lookup: CDR1 MNHEY, CDR2 SMNVEV (reference sequence). The V gene lost 7 bases and the J gene lost 7 bases, with 25 bases spanning the gap. The CDR3 spells CASTSPGGGGFVGELFF. Written as DNA, the CDR3 is TGTGCCAGCACTTCCCCAGGAGGGGGGGGCTTCGTCGGGGAGCTGTTTTTT.

The chain has TRBV2 and TRBJ2-3; 10 bases map to TRBD2. Germline values: CDR1 SNHLY, CDR2 FYNNEI. The CDR3 is 16 residues long. Losses at the gene ends were 6 bases for V and 0 bases for J; bases not matched to a gene: 6. The CDR3 spells CASRPKRGGSTDTQYF. The CDR3 coding sequence is TGTGCCAGCAGACCAAAGCGGGGGGGAAGCACAGATACGCAGTATTTT.

There are a few counts of this clonotype. CDR3 sequence: CASAETGSRYEQYF. Here the CDR3 DNA reads TGTGCCAGCGCTGAGACAGGGTCCAGGTACGAGCAGTACTTC. This sequence joins TRBV7-9 and TRBJ2-7; 7 nucleotides match TRBD1. The trim removed 8 bases at V and 4 bases at J, leaving 11 bases unmatched. This CDR3 comprises 14 residues. Germline-derived CDR1 and CDR2 are SEHNR and FQNEAQ (reference sequence).

This clonotype was detected only a few times. The chain recombines TRBV12-3 or TRBV12-4 with TRBJ1-1, with 8 positions matching TRBD1. V was pared by 8 bases and J by 6 bases, with 17 bases of the junction left unmatched. The CDR3 sequence is 16 residues long. The CDR3 spells CASGPPWTGTLPEAFF. In DNA form, the CDR3 reads TGTGCCAGCGGTCCACCGTGGACAGGGACGTTACCTGAAGCTTTCTTT.

The rearrangement joins TRBV30 to TRBJ1-3; TRBD1 matches at 10 bases. Germline V gene lookup returns CDR1 GTSNPN and CDR2 SVGIG (reference sequence). V was pared by 3 bases and J by 1 base, with 9 bases of the junction left unmatched. The CDR3 spans 17 residues. The CDR3 loop reads CAWRQTGGQGSGNTIYF. Written as DNA, the CDR3 is TGTGCCTGGAGGCAAACAGGGGGACAGGGGTCTGGAAACACCATATATTTT.

This clonotype was observed a handful of times. V gene TRBV6-6 combines with J gene TRBJ2-5; 14 bases align to TRBD2. This CDR3 is 16 amino acids long. Germline V gene sequence: CDR1 MNHNY, CDR2 SVGAGI (reference sequence). After removal of 5 bases from V and 4 bases from J, the junction contained 6 bases not matched to a gene. CDR3 sequence: CASSPRLAGGGETQYF. Here the CDR3 DNA reads TGTGCCAGCAGTCCCCGACTAGCGGGAGGGGGAGAGACCCAGTACTTC.

The rearrangement joins TRBV21-1 to TRBJ1-4; no DNA check was done on the table's D call, TRBD1. TRBV21-1 is given as a pseudogene. CDR3 length equals 14 residues. DNA for the CDR3: TGTGCCAGCAGCAAGGGGACAGGGCAGGAAAAACTGTTTTTT. Translation: CASSKGTGQEKLFF.

This clonotype was counted only a few times. CDR3 loop: CASSPKGEQFF. As DNA, the CDR3 is TGTGCCAGCAGCCCTAAGGGGGAGCAGTTCTTC. J is TRBJ2-1 and V is TRBV12-3 or TRBV12-4, with D perhaps matching TRBD1 (5 bases). This CDR3 contains 11 residues. V was clipped by 6 bases and J by 10 bases, with 10 bases between them.

CDR3 in DNA: TGTGCCAGCAGTGATCGAGGACCCTACAATGAGCAGTTCTTC. It specifies CASSDRGPYNEQFF. This rearrangement joins TRBV25-1 to TRBJ2-1; D gene ambiguous. Germline CDR1 MGHDK, CDR2 SYGVNS. CDR3 length: 14 amino acids. V was clipped by 3 bases and J by 2 bases, with 8 bases between them. The full variable domain, with the rest looked up from reference TRBV25-1 and TRBJ2-1, is EADIYQTPRYLVIGTGKKITLECSQTMGHDKMYWYQQDPGMELHLIHYSYGVNSTEKGDLSSESTVSRIRTEHFPLTLESARPSHTSQYLCASSDRGPYNEQFFGPGTRLTVL.